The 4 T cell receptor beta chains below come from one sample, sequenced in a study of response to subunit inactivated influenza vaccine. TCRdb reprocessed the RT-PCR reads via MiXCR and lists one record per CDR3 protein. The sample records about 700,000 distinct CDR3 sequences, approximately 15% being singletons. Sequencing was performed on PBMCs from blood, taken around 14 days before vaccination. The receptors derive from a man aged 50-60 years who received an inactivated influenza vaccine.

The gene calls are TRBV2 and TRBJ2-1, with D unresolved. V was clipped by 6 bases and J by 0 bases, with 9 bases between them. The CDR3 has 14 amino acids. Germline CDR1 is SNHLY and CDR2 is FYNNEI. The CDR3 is CASRDGPSYNEQFF. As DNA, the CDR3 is TGTGCCAGCAGAGACGGGCCCTCCTACAATGAGCAGTTCTTC. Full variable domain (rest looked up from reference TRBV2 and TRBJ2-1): EPEVTQTPSHQVTQMGQEVILRCVPISNHLYFYWYRQILGQKVEFLVSFYNNEISEKSEIFDDQFSVERPDGSNFTLKIRSTKLEDSAMYFCASRDGPSYNEQFFGPGTRLTVL.

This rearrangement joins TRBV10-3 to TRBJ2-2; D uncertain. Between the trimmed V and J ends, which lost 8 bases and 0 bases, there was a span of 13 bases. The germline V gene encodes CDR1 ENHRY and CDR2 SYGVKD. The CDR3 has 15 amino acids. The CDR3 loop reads CAIGPGRANTGELFF. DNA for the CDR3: TGTGCCATCGGCCCGGGCCGTGCGAACACCGGGGAGCTGTTTTTT.

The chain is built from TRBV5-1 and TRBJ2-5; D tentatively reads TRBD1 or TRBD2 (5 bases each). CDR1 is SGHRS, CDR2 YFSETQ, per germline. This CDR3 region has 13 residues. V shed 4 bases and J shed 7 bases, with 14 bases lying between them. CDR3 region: CASSPNEGRTQYF. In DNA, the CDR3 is TGCGCCAGCAGCCCGAACGAGGGGAGGACCCAGTACTTC.

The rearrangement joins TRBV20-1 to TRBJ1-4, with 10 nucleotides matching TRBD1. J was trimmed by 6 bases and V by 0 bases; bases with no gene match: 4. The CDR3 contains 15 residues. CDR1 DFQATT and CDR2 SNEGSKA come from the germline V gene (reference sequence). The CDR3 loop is CSARDWGTGDEKLFF. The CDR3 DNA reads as TGCAGTGCTAGAGATTGGGGGACAGGGGATGAAAAACTGTTTTTT.